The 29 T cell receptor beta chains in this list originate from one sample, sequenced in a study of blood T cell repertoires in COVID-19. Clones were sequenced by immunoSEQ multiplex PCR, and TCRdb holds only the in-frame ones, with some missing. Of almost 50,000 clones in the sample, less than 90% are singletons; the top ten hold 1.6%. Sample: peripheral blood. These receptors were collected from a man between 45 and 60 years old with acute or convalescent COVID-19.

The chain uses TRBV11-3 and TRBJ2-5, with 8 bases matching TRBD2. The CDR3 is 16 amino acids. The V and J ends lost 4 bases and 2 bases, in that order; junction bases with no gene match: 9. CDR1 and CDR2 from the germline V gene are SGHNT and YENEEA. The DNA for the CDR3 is TGTGCCAGCAGCTCGGGGGGGGCAGGTCCGCAAGAGACCCAGTACTTC. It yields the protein CASSSGGAGPQETQYF. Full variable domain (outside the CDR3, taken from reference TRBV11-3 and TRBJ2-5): EAGVVQSPRYKIIEKKQPVAFWCNPISGHNTLYWYLQNLGQGPELLIRYENEEAVDDSQLPKDRFSAERLKGVDSTLKIQPAELGDSAVYLCASSSGGAGPQETQYFGPGTRLLVL.

The CDR3 DNA is TGTGCCAGCAGTGAACCCCGAACAGGGAGGGGGGAGACCCAGTACTTC. Translating it yields CASSEPRTGRGETQYF. The chain is built from TRBV25-1 and TRBJ2-5; a weak D match, TRBD2 (7 bases). Germline assignment: CDR1 MGHDK and CDR2 SYGVNS. Trimming cost V 2 bases and J 5 bases, with 18 bases left between them. The CDR3 covers 16 residues.

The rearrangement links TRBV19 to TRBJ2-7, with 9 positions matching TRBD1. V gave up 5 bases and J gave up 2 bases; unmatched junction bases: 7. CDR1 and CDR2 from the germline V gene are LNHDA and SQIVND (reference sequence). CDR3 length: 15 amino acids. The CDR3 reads CASSGSTGGTYEQYF. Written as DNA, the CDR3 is TGTGCCAGTAGTGGGTCGACAGGGGGGACCTACGAGCAGTACTTC.

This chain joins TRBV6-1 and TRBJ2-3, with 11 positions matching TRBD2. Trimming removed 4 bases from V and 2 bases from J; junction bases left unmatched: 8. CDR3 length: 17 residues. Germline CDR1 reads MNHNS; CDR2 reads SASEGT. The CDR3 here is CASSGTIAGGDTDTQYF. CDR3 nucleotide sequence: TGTGCCAGCAGTGGGACCATAGCGGGAGGGGACACAGATACGCAGTATTTT.

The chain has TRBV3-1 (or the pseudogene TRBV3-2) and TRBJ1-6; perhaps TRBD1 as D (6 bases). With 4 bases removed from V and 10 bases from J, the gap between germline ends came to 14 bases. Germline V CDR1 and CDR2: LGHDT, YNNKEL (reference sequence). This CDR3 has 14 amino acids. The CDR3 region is CASSPWKGESPLHF. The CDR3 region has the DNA TGTGCCAGCAGCCCCTGGAAGGGGGAATCACCCCTCCACTTT.

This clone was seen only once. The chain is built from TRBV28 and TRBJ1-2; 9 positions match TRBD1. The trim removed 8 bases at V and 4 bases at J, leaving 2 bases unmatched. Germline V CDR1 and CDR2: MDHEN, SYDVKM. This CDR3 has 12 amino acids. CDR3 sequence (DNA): TGTGCCAGCGGGGACAGGGTCTATGGCTACACCTTC. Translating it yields CASGDRVYGYTF.

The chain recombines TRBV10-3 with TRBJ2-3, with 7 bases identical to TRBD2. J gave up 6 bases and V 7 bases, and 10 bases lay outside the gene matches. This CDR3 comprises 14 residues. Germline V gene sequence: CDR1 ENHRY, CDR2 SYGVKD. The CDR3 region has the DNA TGTGCCATCATGACTAGCTCCGGGGGGGATACGCAGTATTTT. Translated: CAIMTSSGGDTQYF.

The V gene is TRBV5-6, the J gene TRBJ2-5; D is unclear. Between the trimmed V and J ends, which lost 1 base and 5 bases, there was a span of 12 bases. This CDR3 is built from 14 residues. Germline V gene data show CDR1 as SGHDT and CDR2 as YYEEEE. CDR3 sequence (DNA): TGTGCCAGCAGCTTGTCGCGGCTTGGGGAGACCCAGTACTTC. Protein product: CASSLSRLGETQYF.

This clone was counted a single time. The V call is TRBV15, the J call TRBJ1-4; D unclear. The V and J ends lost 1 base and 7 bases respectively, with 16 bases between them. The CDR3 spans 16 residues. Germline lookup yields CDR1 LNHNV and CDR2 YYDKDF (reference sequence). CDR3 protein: CATSRARGNEGEKLFF. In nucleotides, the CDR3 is TGTGCCACCAGCAGAGCTCGAGGGAACGAGGGTGAAAAACTGTTTTTT.

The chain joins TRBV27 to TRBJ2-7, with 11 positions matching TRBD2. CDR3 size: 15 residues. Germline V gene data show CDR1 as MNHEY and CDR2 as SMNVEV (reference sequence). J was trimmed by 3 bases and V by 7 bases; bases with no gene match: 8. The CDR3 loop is CASMGPTSGVYEQYF. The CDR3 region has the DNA TGTGCCAGCATGGGTCCGACTAGCGGGGTCTACGAGCAGTACTTC.

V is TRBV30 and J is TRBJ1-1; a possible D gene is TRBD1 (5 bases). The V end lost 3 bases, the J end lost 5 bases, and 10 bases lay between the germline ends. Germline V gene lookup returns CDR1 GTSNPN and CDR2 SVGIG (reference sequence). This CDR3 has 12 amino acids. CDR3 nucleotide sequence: TGTGCCTGGAGCACAGGATGGACTGAAGCTTTCTTT. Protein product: CAWSTGWTEAFF.

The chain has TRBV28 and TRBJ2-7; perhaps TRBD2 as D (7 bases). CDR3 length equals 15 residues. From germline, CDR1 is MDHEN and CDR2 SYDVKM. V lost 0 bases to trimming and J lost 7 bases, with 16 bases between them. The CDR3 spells CASSLWASGQWEQYF. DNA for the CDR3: TGTGCCAGCAGTTTATGGGCTAGCGGACAGTGGGAGCAGTACTTC.

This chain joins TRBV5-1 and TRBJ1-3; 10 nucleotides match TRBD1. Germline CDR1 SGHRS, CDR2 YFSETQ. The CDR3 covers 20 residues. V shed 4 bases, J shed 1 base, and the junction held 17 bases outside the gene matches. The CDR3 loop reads CASSTDPRQGATSSGNTIYF. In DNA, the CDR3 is TGCGCCAGCAGCACCGACCCTCGACAGGGGGCTACATCATCTGGAAACACCATATATTTT.

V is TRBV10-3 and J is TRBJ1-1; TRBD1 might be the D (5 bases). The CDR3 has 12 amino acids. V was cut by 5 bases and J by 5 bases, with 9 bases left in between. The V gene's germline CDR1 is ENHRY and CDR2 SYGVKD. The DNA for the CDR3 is TGTGCCATCAGTACCGGGGGGACTGAAGCTTTCTTT. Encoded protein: CAISTGGTEAFF.

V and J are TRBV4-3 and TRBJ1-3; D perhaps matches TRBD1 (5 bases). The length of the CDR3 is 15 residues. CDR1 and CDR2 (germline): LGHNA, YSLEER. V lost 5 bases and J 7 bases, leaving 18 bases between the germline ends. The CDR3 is CASSANLPPGNTIYF. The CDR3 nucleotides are TGCGCCAGCAGCGCGAATCTCCCCCCAGGGAACACCATATATTTT.

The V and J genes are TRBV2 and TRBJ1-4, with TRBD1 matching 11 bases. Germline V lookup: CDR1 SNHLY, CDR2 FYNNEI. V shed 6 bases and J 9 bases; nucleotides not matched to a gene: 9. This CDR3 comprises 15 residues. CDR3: CASRETGTGGKKLFF. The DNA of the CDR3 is TGTGCCAGCAGGGAAACGGGGACAGGGGGTAAAAAACTGTTTTTT.

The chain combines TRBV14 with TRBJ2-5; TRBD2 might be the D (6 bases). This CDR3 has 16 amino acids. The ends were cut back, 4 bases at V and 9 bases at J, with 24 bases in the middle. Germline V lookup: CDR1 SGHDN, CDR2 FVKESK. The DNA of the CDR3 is TGTGCCAGCAGCCCTATTGGACTAACCCCCTCCGTAGCCCAGTACTTC. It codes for CASSPIGLTPSVAQYF. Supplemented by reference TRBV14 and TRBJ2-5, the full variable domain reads EAGVTQFPSHSVIEKGQTVTLRCDPISGHDNLYWYRRVMGKEIKFLLHFVKESKQDESGMPNNRFLAERTGGTYSTLKVQPAELEDSGVYFCASSPIGLTPSVAQYFGPGTRLLVL.

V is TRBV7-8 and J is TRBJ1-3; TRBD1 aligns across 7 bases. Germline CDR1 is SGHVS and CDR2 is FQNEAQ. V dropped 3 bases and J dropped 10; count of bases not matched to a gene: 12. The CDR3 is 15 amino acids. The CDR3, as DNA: TGTGCCAGCAGCTTCGGACAGGCCGGAAAGGGAACCATATATTTT. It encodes CASSFGQAGKGTIYF.

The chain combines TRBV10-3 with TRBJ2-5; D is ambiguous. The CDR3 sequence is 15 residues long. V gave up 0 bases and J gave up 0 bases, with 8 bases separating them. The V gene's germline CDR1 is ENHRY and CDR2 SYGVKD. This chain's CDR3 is CAISESLEYQETQYF. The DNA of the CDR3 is TGTGCCATCAGTGAGTCTCTAGAGTACCAAGAGACCCAGTACTTC.

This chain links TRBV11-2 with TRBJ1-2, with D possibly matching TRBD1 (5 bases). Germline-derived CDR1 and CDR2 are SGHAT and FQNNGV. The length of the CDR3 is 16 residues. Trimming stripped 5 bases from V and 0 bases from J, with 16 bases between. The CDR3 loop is CASSTGWTAANYGYTF. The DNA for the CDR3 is TGTGCCAGCAGCACAGGCTGGACCGCCGCTAACTATGGCTACACCTTC.

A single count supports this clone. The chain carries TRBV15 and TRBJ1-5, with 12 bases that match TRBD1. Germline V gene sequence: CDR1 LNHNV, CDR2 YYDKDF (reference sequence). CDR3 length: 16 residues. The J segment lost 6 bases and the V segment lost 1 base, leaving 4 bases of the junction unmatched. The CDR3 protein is CATSRAGQGARQPQHF. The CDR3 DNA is TGTGCCACCAGCAGAGCGGGACAGGGGGCTCGTCAGCCCCAGCATTTT. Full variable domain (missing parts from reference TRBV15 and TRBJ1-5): DAMVIQNPRYQVTQFGKPVTLSCSQTLNHNVMYWYQQKSSQAPKLLFHYYDKDFNNEADTPDNFQSRRPNTSFCFLDIRSPGLGDTAMYLCATSRAGQGARQPQHFGDGTRLSIL.

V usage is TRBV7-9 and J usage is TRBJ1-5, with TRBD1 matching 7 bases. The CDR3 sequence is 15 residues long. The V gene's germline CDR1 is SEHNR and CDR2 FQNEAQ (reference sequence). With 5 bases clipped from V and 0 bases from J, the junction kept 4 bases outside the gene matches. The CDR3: CASSVDRDSNQPQHF. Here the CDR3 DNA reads TGTGCCAGCAGCGTCGACAGGGATAGCAATCAGCCCCAGCATTTT.

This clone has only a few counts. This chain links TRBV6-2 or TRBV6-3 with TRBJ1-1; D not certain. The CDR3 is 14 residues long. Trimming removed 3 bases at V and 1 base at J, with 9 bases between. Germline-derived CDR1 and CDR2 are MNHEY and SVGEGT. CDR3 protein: CASSYPTANTEAFF. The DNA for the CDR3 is TGTGCCAGCAGTTATCCTACAGCGAACACTGAAGCTTTCTTT.

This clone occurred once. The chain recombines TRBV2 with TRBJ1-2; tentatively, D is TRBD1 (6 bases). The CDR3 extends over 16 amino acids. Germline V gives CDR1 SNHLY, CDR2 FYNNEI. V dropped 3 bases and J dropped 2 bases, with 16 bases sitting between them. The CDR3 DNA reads TGTGCCAGCAGTGAGGTCCGGGGCCAGGGGAACTATGGCTACACCTTC. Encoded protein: CASSEVRGQGNYGYTF.

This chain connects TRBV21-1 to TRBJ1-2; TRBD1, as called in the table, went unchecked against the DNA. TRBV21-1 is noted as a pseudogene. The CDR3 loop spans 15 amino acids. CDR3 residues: CASSLRQGAAGGYTF. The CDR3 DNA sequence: TGTGCCAGCAGCCTGCGACAGGGGGCGGCGGGAGGCTACACCTTC.

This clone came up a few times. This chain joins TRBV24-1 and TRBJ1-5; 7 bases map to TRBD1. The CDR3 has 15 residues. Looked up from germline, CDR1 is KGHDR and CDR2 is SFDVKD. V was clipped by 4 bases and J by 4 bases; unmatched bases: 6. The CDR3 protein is CATSDKTGLNQPQHF. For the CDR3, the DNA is TGTGCCACCAGTGACAAGACAGGGCTGAATCAGCCCCAGCATTTT.

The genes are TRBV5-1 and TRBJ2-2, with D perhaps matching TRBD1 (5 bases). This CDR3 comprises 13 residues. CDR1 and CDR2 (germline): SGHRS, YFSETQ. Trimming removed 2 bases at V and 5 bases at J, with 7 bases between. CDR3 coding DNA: TGCGCCAGCAGCTTCGCAGGGACCGGGGAGCTGTTTTTT. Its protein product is CASSFAGTGELFF.

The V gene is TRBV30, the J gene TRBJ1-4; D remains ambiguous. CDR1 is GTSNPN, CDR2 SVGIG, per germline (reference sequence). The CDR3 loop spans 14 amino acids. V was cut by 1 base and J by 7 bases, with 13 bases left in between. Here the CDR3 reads CAWSAGDVGEKLFF. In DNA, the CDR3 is TGTGCCTGGAGTGCCGGGGATGTCGGTGAAAAACTGTTTTTT. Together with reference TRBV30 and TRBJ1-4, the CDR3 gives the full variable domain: SQTIHQWPATLVQPVGSPLSLECTVEGTSNPNLYWYRQAAGRGLQLLFYSVGIGQISSEVPQNLSASRPQDRQFILSSKKLLLSDSGFYLCAWSAGDVGEKLFFGSGTQLSVL.

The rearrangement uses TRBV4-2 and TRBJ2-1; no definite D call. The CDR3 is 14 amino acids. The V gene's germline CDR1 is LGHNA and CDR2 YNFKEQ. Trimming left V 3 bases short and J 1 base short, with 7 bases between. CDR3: CASSHTLSYNEQFF. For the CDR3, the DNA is TGTGCCAGCAGCCATACTCTTTCCTACAATGAGCAGTTCTTC.